The entry that follows covers one T cell receptor beta chain sequence. The sample is drawn from a study of blood T cell repertoires in COVID-19. Study overall: The study drew acute and convalescent COVID-19 samples from the United States, Italy and Spain.

The V gene lost 7 bases and the J gene lost 4 bases, with 14 bases spanning the gap. The CDR3 is 13 residues long. Germline V gives CDR1 MDHEN, CDR2 SYDVKM. Ages ranged from roughly 18 to 100 years, with residence in some 25 US areas. Cohort 3 recovered donors had two negative PCRs, clearance, or symptom resolution. Per the authors' pipeline: Amplification with reference gene primers provided the estimates of nucleated cell counts. The assay was immunoSEQ multiplex PCR, and TCRdb's table has in-frame clones only and misses some. V and J calls and clone size follow that table, whereas D and trimming were derived from the DNA. There are roughly 190,000 clones in the sample; 89% occur only once, and roughly 0.82% lies in the top ten.

The genes are TRBV28 and TRBJ2-7; possible D gene TRBD1, 6 bases. This clonotype originated in a woman between 18 and 29 years old who had recovered from COVID-19. Specimen: PBMCs or T cells enriched from blood (not recorded which). This CDR3 reads CASKQDRRYEQYF. The CDR3 DNA reads as TGTGCCAGCAAACAAGACAGGCGTTACGAGCAGTACTTC. The entire variable domain, with the rest obtained from reference TRBV28 and TRBJ2-7, is as follows: DVKVTQSSRYLVKRTGEKVFLECVQDMDHENMFWYRQDPGLGLRLIYFSYDVKMKEKGDIPEGYSVSREKKERFSLILESASTNQTSMYLCASKQDRRYEQYFGPGTRLTVT.